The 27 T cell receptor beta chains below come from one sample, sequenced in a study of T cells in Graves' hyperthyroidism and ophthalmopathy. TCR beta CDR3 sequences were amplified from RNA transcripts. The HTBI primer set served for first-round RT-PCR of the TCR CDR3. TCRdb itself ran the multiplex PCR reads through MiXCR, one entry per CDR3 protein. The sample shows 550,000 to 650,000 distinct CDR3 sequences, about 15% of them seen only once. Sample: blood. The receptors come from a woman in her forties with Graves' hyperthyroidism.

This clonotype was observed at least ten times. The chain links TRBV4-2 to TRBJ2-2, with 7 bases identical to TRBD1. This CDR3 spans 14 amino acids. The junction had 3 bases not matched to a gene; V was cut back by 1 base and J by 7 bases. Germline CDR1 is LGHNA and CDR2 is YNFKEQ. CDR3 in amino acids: CASSQGQGNGELFF. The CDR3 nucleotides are TGTGCCAGCAGCCAAGGACAGGGAAACGGGGAGCTGTTTTTT.

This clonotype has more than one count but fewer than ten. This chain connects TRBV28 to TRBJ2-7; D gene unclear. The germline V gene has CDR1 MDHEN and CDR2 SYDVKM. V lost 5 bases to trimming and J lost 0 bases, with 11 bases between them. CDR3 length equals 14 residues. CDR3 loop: CASSPPRFSYEQYF. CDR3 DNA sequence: TGTGCCAGCAGTCCTCCTAGGTTCTCCTACGAGCAGTACTTC.

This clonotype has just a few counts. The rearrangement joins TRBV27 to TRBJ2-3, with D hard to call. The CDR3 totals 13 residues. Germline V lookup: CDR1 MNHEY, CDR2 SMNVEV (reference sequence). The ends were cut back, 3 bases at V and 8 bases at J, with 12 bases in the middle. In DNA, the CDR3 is TGTGCCAGCAGTTTGATGGGGATCGGTACGCAGTATTTT. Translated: CASSLMGIGTQYF.

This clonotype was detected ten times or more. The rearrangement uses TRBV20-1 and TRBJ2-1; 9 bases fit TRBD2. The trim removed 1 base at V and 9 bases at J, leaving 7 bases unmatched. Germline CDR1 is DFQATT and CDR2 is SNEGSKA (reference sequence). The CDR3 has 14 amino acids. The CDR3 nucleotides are TGCAGTGCTAGAGTAGCGGGAGCTCAGAGTGAGCAGTTCTTC. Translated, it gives CSARVAGAQSEQFF.

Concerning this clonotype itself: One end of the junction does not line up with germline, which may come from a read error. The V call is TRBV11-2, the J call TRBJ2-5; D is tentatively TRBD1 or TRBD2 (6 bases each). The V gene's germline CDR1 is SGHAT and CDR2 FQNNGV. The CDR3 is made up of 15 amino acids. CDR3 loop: CASSSRRGPQETQYF. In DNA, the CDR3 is TGCGCCAGCAGCTCTCGACGGGGGCCCCAAGAGACCCAGTACTTC.

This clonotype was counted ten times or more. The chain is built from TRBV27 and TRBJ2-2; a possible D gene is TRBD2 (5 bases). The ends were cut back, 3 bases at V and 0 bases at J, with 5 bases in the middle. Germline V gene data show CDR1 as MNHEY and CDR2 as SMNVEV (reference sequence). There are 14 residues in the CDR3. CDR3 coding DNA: TGTGCCAGCAGTTTCGGGACGAACACCGGGGAGCTGTTTTTT. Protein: CASSFGTNTGELFF.

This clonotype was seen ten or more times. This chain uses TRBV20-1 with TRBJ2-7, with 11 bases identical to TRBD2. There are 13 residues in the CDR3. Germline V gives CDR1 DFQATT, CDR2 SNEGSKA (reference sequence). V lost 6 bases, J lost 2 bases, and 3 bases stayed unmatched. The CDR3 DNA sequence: TGCAGTGCGCATAGCGGGAGGGCCTACGAGCAGTACTTC. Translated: CSAHSGRAYEQYF.

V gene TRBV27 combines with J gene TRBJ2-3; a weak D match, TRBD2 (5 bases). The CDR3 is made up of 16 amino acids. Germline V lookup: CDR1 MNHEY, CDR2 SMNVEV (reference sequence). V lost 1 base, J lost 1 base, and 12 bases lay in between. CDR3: CASSLLGNGGTDTQYF. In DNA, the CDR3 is TGTGCCAGCAGTTTATTGGGAAACGGGGGCACAGATACGCAGTATTTT.

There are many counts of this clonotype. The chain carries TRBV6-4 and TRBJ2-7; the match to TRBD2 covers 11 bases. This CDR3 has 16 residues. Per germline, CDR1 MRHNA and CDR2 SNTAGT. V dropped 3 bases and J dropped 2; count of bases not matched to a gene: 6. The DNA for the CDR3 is TGTGCCAGCAGTGAGGGACCTAGCGGGGGGACCTACGAGCAGTACTTC. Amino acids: CASSEGPSGGTYEQYF.

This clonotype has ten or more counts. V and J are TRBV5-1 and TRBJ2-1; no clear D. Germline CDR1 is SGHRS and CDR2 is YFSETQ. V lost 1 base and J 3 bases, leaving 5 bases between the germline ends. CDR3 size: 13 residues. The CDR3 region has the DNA TGCGCCAGCAGCTTGAGGGACTACAATGAGCAGTTCTTC. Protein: CASSLRDYNEQFF.

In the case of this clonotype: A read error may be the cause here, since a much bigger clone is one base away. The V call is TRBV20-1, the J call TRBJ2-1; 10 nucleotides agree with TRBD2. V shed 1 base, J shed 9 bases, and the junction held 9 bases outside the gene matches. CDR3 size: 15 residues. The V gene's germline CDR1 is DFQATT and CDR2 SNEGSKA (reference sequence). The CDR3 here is CSARVPGLASREQFF. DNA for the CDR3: TGCAGTGCTAGAGTTCCGGGACTAGCGTCTCGTGAGCAGTTCTTC.

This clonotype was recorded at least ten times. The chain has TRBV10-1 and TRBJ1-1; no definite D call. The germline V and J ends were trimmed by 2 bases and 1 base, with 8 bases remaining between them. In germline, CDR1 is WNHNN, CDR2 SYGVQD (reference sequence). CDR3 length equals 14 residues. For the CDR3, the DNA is TGCGCCAGCAGTGAGAGCCAGGCGAACACTGAAGCTTTCTTT. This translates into CASSESQANTEAFF.

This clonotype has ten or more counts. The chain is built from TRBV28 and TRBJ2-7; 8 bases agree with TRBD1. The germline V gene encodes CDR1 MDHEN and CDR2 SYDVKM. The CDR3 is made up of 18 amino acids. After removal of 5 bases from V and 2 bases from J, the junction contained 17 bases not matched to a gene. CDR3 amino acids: CASSRLGQGIASPYEQYF. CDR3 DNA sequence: TGTGCCAGCAGTCGTCTAGGACAGGGAATTGCAAGCCCCTACGAGCAGTACTTC.

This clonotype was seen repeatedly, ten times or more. Written as DNA, the CDR3 is TGTGCCAGCAGCCCAGTGGGGGAAACCTACAATGAGCAGTTCTTC. Its translation is CASSPVGETYNEQFF. The chain recombines TRBV5-4 with TRBJ2-1; tentatively, D is TRBD1 or TRBD2 (5 bases each). The germline V gene encodes CDR1 SGHNT and CDR2 YYREEE (reference sequence). The ends were cut back, 4 bases at V and 2 bases at J, with 13 bases in the middle. The CDR3 has 15 amino acids.

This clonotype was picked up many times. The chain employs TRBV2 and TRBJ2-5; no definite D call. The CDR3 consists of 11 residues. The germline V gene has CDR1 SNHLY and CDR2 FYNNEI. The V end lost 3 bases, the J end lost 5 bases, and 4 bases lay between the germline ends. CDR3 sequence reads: CASSDWETQYF. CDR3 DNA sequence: TGTGCCAGCAGTGATTGGGAGACCCAGTACTTC.

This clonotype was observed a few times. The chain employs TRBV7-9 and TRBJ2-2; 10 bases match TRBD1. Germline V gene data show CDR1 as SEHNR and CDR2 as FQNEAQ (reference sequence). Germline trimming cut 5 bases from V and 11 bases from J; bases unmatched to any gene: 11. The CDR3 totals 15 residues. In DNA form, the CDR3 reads TGTGCCAGCAGCAGAGGGACAGGGGAGTTCGTCGAGCTGTTTTTT. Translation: CASSRGTGEFVELFF.

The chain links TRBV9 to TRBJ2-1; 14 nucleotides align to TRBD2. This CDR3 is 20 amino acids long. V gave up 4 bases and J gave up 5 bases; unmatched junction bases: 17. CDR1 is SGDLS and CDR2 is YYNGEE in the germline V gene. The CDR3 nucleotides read TGTGCCAGCAGCCCCCCCCCCGGGACAGGGGGACTAGCGGGGGACAATGAGCAGTTCTTC. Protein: CASSPPPGTGGLAGDNEQFF.

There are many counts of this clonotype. CDR3 region: CASSLTGWGTEAFF. The CDR3 DNA reads TGTGCCAGCAGCTTAACCGGGTGGGGTACTGAAGCTTTCTTT. The chain combines TRBV7-2 with TRBJ1-1; no firm D call. CDR1 is SGHTA and CDR2 is FQGNSA in the germline V gene. This CDR3 has 14 amino acids. V lost 2 bases and J 5 bases, leaving 12 bases between the germline ends.

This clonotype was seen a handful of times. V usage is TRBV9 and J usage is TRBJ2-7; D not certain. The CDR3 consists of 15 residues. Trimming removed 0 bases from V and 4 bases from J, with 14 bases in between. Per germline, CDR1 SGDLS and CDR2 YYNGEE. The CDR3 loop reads CASSVGGTSGYEQYF. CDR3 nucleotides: TGTGCCAGCAGCGTAGGGGGAACGTCCGGGTACGAGCAGTACTTC.

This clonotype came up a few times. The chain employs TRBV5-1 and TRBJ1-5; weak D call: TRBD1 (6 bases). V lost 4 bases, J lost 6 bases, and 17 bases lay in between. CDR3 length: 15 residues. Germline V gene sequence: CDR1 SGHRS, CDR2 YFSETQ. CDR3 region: CASSREGVDGQPQHF. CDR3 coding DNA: TGCGCCAGCAGCCGCGAGGGGGTGGATGGTCAGCCCCAGCATTTT.

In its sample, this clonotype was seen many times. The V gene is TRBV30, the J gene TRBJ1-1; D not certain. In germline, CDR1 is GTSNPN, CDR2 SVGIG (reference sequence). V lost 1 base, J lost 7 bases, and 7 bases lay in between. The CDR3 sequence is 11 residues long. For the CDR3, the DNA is TGTGCCTGGAGTGATAAGGGTGAAGCTTTCTTT. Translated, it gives CAWSDKGEAFF.

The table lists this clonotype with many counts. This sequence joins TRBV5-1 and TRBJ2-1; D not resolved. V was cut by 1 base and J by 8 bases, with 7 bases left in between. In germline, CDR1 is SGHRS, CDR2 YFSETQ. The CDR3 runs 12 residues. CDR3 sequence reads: CASSLNSHEQFF. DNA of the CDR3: TGCGCCAGCAGCTTGAATAGTCATGAGCAGTTCTTC.

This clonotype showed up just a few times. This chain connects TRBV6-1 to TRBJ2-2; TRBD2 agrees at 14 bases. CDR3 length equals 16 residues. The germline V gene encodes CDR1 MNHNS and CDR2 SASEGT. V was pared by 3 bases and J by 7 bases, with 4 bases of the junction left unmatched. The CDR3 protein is CASSEGLAGAYGELFF. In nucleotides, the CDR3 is TGTGCCAGCAGTGAGGGACTAGCGGGAGCTTACGGGGAGCTGTTTTTT.

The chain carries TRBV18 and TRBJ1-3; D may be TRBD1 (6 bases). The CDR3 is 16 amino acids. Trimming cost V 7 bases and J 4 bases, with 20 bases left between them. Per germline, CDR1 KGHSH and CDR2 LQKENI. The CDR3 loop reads CASYLPVGGRGNTIYF. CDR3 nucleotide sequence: TGTGCCAGCTACCTCCCCGTCGGGGGGCGCGGAAACACCATATATTTT.

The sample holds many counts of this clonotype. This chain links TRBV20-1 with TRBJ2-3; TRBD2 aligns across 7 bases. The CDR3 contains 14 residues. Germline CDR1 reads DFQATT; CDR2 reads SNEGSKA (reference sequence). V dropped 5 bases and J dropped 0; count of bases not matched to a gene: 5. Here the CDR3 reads CSASGTTSTDTQYF. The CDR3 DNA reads TGCAGTGCTTCCGGGACTACTAGCACAGATACGCAGTATTTT.

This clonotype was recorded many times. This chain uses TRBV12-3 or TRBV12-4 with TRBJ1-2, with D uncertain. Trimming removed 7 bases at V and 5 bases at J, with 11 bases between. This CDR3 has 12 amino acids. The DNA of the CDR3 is TGTGCCAGCACCCTAGAGGTTTATGGCTACACCTTC. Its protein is CASTLEVYGYTF.

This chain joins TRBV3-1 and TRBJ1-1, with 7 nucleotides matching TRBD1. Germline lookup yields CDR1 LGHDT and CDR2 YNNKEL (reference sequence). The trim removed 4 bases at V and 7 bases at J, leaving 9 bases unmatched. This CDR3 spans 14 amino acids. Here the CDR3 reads CASSRATGVGEAFF. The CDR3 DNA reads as TGTGCCAGCAGCCGAGCAACAGGGGTGGGTGAAGCTTTCTTT.